Following are 28 T cell receptor beta chains from one sample sequenced in a study of cytomegalovirus exposure and HLA in healthy donors. In the PCR, 60 Vbeta and 13 Jbeta primers were used. Sequencing used immunoSEQ multiplex PCR; TCRdb keeps in-frame clones, though not all of them. The sample yields about 210,000 clones, about 85% seen once. The specimen sequenced was PBMCs. These receptors were taken from a woman between 45 and 60 years old in good health and CMV-seropositive.

In DNA form, the CDR3 reads TGCAGCGCGGGACAAGACTATGGCTACACCTTC. This gives the protein CSAGQDYGYTF. V is TRBV29-1 and J is TRBJ1-2, with a possible D match to TRBD1 (6 bases). Germline CDR1 is SQVTM and CDR2 is ANQGSEA. The CDR3 has 11 residues. V lost 7 bases to trimming and J lost 3 bases, with 9 bases between them.

The sample holds a few counts of this clone. The rearrangement uses TRBV28 and TRBJ2-7; possible D gene TRBD2, 6 bases. Germline assignment: CDR1 MDHEN and CDR2 SYDVKM. The CDR3 has 14 residues. V lost 5 bases, J lost 3 bases, and 14 bases lay in between. The DNA for the CDR3 is TGTGCCAGCAGTACCTCCCAGGGACTCTACGAGCAGTACTTC. This gives the protein CASSTSQGLYEQYF.

The rearrangement uses TRBV6-5 and TRBJ2-2, with TRBD1 matching 8 bases. The germline V gene has CDR1 MNHEY and CDR2 SVGAGI. CDR3 length: 15 amino acids. Unmatched junction bases numbered 6, after V lost 6 bases and J lost 3 bases. The CDR3 reads CASRRDRGDTGELFF. The CDR3 bases are TGTGCCAGCAGACGCGACAGGGGTGACACCGGGGAGCTGTTTTTT.

V usage is TRBV28 and J usage is TRBJ1-5; D is undetermined. The CDR3 runs to 15 residues. The germline gives CDR1 MDHEN, CDR2 SYDVKM. Trimming removed 3 bases at V and 3 bases at J, with 12 bases between. The CDR3 DNA sequence: TGTGCCAGCAGTTTGTTTAGACGGGACAATCAGCCCCAGCATTTT. The encoded protein is CASSLFRRDNQPQHF.

This chain uses TRBV11-2 with TRBJ1-5; the D gene is possibly TRBD1 (5 bases). The V end lost 4 bases, the J end lost 6 bases, and 22 bases lay between the germline ends. The germline V gene has CDR1 SGHAT and CDR2 FQNNGV. The CDR3 runs to 17 residues. In DNA, the CDR3 is TGTGCCAGCAGCTCGACCGGGAGGGGCAGGGCTAGTCAGCCCCAGCATTTT. It codes for CASSSTGRGRASQPQHF.

The V call is TRBV4-1, the J call TRBJ1-3; no clear D. The V gene lost 4 bases and the J gene lost 0 bases, with 10 bases spanning the gap. The CDR3 contains 15 residues. CDR1 is MGHRA, CDR2 YSYEKL, per germline. The CDR3 loop reads CASSRQAISGNTIYF. In DNA form, the CDR3 reads TGCGCCAGCAGCCGCCAGGCTATCTCTGGAAACACCATATATTTT.

The chain couples TRBV30 to TRBJ1-1; 10 nucleotides match TRBD1. The germline V gene has CDR1 GTSNPN and CDR2 SVGIG (reference sequence). This CDR3 is 17 amino acids long. V shed 1 base and J 2 bases; nucleotides not matched to a gene: 10. CDR3 coding DNA: TGTGCCTGGAGTGGTGACAGGGGGCCTCTTATTAACACTGAAGCTTTCTTT. Its translation: CAWSGDRGPLINTEAFF. Supplemented by reference TRBV30 and TRBJ1-1, the full variable domain reads SQTIHQWPATLVQPVGSPLSLECTVEGTSNPNLYWYRQAAGRGLQLLFYSVGIGQISSEVPQNLSASRPQDRQFILSSKKLLLSDSGFYLCAWSGDRGPLINTEAFFGQGTRLTVV.

The chain couples TRBV11-2 to TRBJ1-2; TRBD1 matches at 7 bases. The CDR3 contains 16 residues. CDR1 and CDR2 (germline): SGHAT, FQNNGV. Unmatched junction bases numbered 9, after V lost 5 bases and J lost 0 bases. The CDR3 reads CASSAIGGLTNYGYTF. The CDR3 nucleotides are TGTGCCAGCAGCGCCATAGGGGGCCTAACTAACTATGGCTACACCTTC.

The chain uses TRBV14 and TRBJ2-1; 12 positions agree with TRBD2. CDR1 and CDR2 (germline): SGHDN, FVKESK. The V gene end was trimmed by 4 bases and the J gene end by 6 bases; junction bases not matched to a gene: 10. This CDR3 contains 17 residues. CDR3 loop: CASSRWTSGEGGNEQFF. The CDR3 bases are TGTGCCAGCAGCCGTTGGACTAGCGGGGAGGGAGGCAATGAGCAGTTCTTC.

This rearrangement joins TRBV7-2 to TRBJ2-3, with 9 nucleotides matching TRBD1. From germline, CDR1 is SGHTA and CDR2 FQGNSA. The CDR3 has 16 amino acids. V shed 3 bases and J 0 bases; nucleotides not matched to a gene: 4. CDR3 in amino acids: CASSFGTGSSTDTQYF. CDR3 DNA: TGTGCCAGCAGCTTCGGGACAGGGTCTAGCACAGATACGCAGTATTTT.

The chain uses TRBV6-1 and TRBJ1-2, with TRBD1 matching over 9 bases. Trimming took 0 bases from V and 4 from J; bases not matched to a gene: 3. CDR3 length: 15 amino acids. Per the germline V gene, CDR1 is MNHNS and CDR2 is SASEGT. This chain's CDR3 is CASSEAPTGGYGYTF. In DNA form, the CDR3 reads TGTGCCAGCAGTGAAGCCCCGACAGGGGGCTATGGCTACACCTTC.

This chain uses TRBV6-1 with TRBJ2-7; 7 bases map to TRBD1. The CDR3 runs to 13 residues. Germline V gives CDR1 MNHNS, CDR2 SASEGT. V lost 6 bases, J lost 1 base, and 3 bases stayed unmatched. Here the CDR3 reads CASSLTGSYEQYF. The DNA for the CDR3 is TGTGCCAGCAGCCTGACAGGGTCCTACGAGCAGTACTTC.

On this clone: The sample holds other DNA sequences that translate to the same CDR3. The chain links TRBV4-2 to TRBJ1-1; 12 bases are shared with TRBD1. V was clipped by 2 bases and J by 5 bases; unmatched bases: 12. Germline V lookup: CDR1 LGHNA, CDR2 YNFKEQ. The CDR3 is made up of 18 amino acids. CDR3 nucleotides: TGTGCCAGCAGCCAAAGAAGCCGGGACAGGGGGCAGCATACTGAAGCTTTCTTT. This sequence encodes CASSQRSRDRGQHTEAFF.

V is TRBV7-8 and J is TRBJ1-1; 9 positions agree with TRBD1. V was pared by 5 bases and J by 0 bases, with 7 bases of the junction left unmatched. This CDR3 spans 16 amino acids. From germline, CDR1 is SGHVS and CDR2 FQNEAQ. The CDR3 sequence is CASSPWTGAMNTEAFF. DNA of the CDR3: TGTGCCAGCAGCCCCTGGACAGGGGCCATGAACACTGAAGCTTTCTTT.

The V call is TRBV11-1, the J call TRBJ2-7, with D possibly TRBD1 on 6 matching bases. The germline V and J ends were trimmed by 0 bases and 2 bases, with 8 bases remaining between them. Per germline, CDR1 SGHAT and CDR2 FQDESV (reference sequence). The CDR3 has 14 amino acids. The CDR3 protein is CASSLAGATYEQYF. The CDR3 bases are TGTGCCAGCAGCTTAGCGGGGGCCACCTACGAGCAGTACTTC. Full variable domain (remainder filled in from reference TRBV11-1 and TRBJ2-7): EAEVAQSPRYKITEKSQAVAFWCDPISGHATLYWYRQILGQGPELLVQFQDESVVDDSQLPKDRFSAERLKGVDSTLKIQPAELGDSAMYLCASSLAGATYEQYFGPGTRLTVT.

The chain combines TRBV28 with TRBJ1-2; 8 bases line up with TRBD1. The CDR3 totals 17 residues. The V and J ends lost 6 bases and 4 bases, in that order; junction bases with no gene match: 16. Germline V gene data show CDR1 as MDHEN and CDR2 as SYDVKM. CDR3 amino acids: CASSRPYQGARGYGYTF. DNA for the CDR3: TGTGCCAGCAGCAGACCCTATCAGGGGGCGCGCGGCTATGGCTACACCTTC.

The V gene is TRBV5-4, the J gene TRBJ2-3; D might be TRBD1 (6 bases). The V and J ends lost 6 bases and 2 bases respectively, with 13 bases between them. From germline, CDR1 is SGHNT and CDR2 YYREEE (reference sequence). This CDR3 region has 14 residues. The DNA of the CDR3 is TGTGCCAGCAACCTAGGACAGTACACAGATACGCAGTATTTT. Protein sequence: CASNLGQYTDTQYF. The entire variable domain, with the rest obtained from reference TRBV5-4 and TRBJ2-3, is as follows: ETGVTQSPTHLIKTRGQQVTLRCSSQSGHNTVSWYQQALGQGPQFIFQYYREEENGRGNFPPRFSGLQFPNYSSELNVNALELDDSALYLCASNLGQYTDTQYFGPGTRLTVL.

This chain uses TRBV5-1 with TRBJ1-1; D unclear. Germline CDR1 is SGHRS and CDR2 is YFSETQ. V shed 5 bases and J shed 6 bases, with 17 bases lying between them. The CDR3 contains 14 residues. DNA of the CDR3: TGCGCCAGCAGTCCGGGAGTGGGGAGCCCTGAAGCTTTCTTT. This gives the protein CASSPGVGSPEAFF.

This clone showed up just a few times. V and J are TRBV7-6 and TRBJ2-4; D perhaps matches TRBD2 (6 bases). Trimming took off 1 base at V and 9 bases at J, with 13 bases between the two ends. The CDR3 totals 14 residues. Germline V gene data show CDR1 as SGHVS and CDR2 as FNYEAQ. For the CDR3, the DNA is TGTGCCAGCAGCTTAGGCGGAGGGGAAGGCATTCAGTACTTC. Protein: CASSLGGGEGIQYF.

The rearrangement joins TRBV28 to TRBJ2-7; 7 bases line up with TRBD2. The CDR3 contains 14 residues. CDR1 is MDHEN and CDR2 is SYDVKM in the germline V gene. V trimming: 11 bases; J trimming: 0 bases; junction bases outside the gene matches: 10. CDR3 amino acids: CAVDKSGVSYEQYF. The DNA of the CDR3 is TGTGCCGTTGATAAGAGCGGGGTCTCCTACGAGCAGTACTTC.

The V and J genes are TRBV29-1 and TRBJ2-3; D uncertain. CDR3 length equals 13 residues. Trimming cost V 4 bases and J 5 bases, with 13 bases left between them. Germline lookup yields CDR1 SQVTM and CDR2 ANQGSEA. CDR3 in DNA: TGCAGCGTTGCCTTCGGGTTGAGAGATACGCAGTATTTT. Protein product: CSVAFGLRDTQYF.

In nucleotides, the CDR3 is TGTGCCAGCAGCCCCCCCGGGGCAGGGGTACGGCGTGGTACTGAAGCTTTCTTT. The encoded protein is CASSPPGAGVRRGTEAFF. This chain links TRBV5-6 with TRBJ1-1; a possible D gene is TRBD1 (6 bases). CDR3 length: 18 amino acids. Germline assignment: CDR1 SGHDT and CDR2 YYEEEE. The V and J ends lost 4 bases and 5 bases respectively, with 27 bases between them.

The rearrangement uses TRBV12-5 and TRBJ1-2; TRBD1 agrees at 8 bases. CDR3 length equals 15 residues. J was trimmed by 5 bases and V by 1 base; bases with no gene match: 6. Germline CDR1 reads LGHNT; CDR2 reads FRNRAP. CDR3 DNA sequence: TGTGCTAGTGGTTTGGGGACGGACAGGGTGTATGGCTACACCTTC. It specifies CASGLGTDRVYGYTF.

The chain couples TRBV19 to TRBJ1-1, with TRBD1 matching over 7 bases. Germline CDR1 and CDR2: LNHDA and SQIVND (reference sequence). The length of the CDR3 is 15 residues. With 3 bases clipped from V and 4 bases from J, the junction kept 8 bases outside the gene matches. CDR3 region: CASSIQGVGSTEAFF. The CDR3 bases are TGTGCCAGTAGTATCCAGGGGGTAGGGAGCACTGAAGCTTTCTTT.

The CDR3 sequence is CASSEAQDRVGYGYTF. For the CDR3, the DNA is TGTGCCAGCAGTGAAGCGCAGGACAGGGTTGGCTATGGCTACACCTTC. V is TRBV6-1 and J is TRBJ1-2; 8 nucleotides align to TRBD1. Trimming at V came to 0 bases and at J to 4 bases, leaving 7 bases not matched to a gene. Germline V lookup: CDR1 MNHNS, CDR2 SASEGT. This CDR3 is 16 amino acids long.

This chain connects TRBV5-1 to TRBJ1-1, with D possibly matching TRBD1 (5 bases). The CDR3 contains 13 residues. Germline loops: CDR1 SGHRS, CDR2 YFSETQ. V lost 0 bases to trimming and J lost 4 bases, with 7 bases between them. CDR3 nucleotides: TGCGCCAGCAGCTTGGGGGGCACCACTGAAGCTTTCTTT. Translating it yields CASSLGGTTEAFF. The variable domain in full, completed from reference TRBV5-1 and TRBJ1-1, reads KAGVTQTPRYLIKTRGQQVTLSCSPISGHRSVSWYQQTPGQGLQFLFEYFSETQRNKGNFPGRFSGRQFSNSRSEMNVSTLELGDSALYLCASSLGGTTEAFFGQGTRLTVV.

The chain uses TRBV29-1 and TRBJ1-2; D is unresolved. Germline lookup yields CDR1 SQVTM and CDR2 ANQGSEA. The germline V and J ends were trimmed by 4 bases and 7 bases, with 16 bases remaining between them. The CDR3 loop spans 13 amino acids. The CDR3, as DNA: TGCAGCGTTGTGACACCCACGGTAGGTGGCTACACCTTC. Amino acids: CSVVTPTVGGYTF.

J is TRBJ1-5 and V is TRBV6-4; a possible D gene is TRBD1 (5 bases). With 6 bases removed from V and 5 bases from J, the gap between germline ends came to 20 bases. Looked up from germline, CDR1 is MRHNA and CDR2 is SNTAGT. This CDR3 has 16 residues. The chain's CDR3 is CASRGSQGSWYQPQHF. CDR3 sequence (DNA): TGTGCCAGCAGAGGAAGCCAGGGTTCGTGGTATCAGCCCCAGCATTTT.